This section outlines one TCR beta chain sequence together with its context. Its antigen is unknown. This record belongs to a study of T cell responses to AZD1222 COVID-19 vaccine. Study-level points and caveats: The study found vaccine-associated CD4 TCRs spanning spike, dominant at 160-218 and 743-854. The peak T cell response came first, and repertoires were sampled only after it.

Germline V CDR1 and CDR2: LGHNA, YNFKEQ. The CDR3 is 15 residues long. With 1 base removed from V and 5 bases from J, the gap between germline ends came to 12 bases. Some clones are missing from TCRdb's copy, which holds only in-frame ones; the method was immunoSEQ multiplex PCR. The table includes 100,000 to 150,000 clones, around 94% detected once. The sequencing used peripheral blood, collected on day 0 of AZD1222 vaccination. The chain is built from TRBV4-2 and TRBJ1-5, with D possibly TRBD1 on 5 matching bases. The clonotype was recovered from an adult in good health. The CDR3 reads CASSQVPRADQPQHF. DNA for the CDR3: TGTGCCAGCAGCCAAGTCCCCAGGGCGGATCAGCCCCAGCATTTT.